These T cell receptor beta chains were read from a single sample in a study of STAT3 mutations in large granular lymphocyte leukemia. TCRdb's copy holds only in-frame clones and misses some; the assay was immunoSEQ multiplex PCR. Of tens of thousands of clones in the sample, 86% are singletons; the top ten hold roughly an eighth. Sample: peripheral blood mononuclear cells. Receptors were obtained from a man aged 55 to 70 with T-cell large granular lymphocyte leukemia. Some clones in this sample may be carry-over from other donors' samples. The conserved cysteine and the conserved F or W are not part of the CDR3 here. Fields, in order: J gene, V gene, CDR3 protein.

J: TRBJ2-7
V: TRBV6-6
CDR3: ASSYSDQYEQY

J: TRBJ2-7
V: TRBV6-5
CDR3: AGGLAGFEQY

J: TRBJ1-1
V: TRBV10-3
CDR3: AISDFSRANTEAF

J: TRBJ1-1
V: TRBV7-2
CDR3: ASSTHFQGEEAF

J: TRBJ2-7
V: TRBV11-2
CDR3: ASSSPGRTNEQY

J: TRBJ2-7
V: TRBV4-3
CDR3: ASSQERGISYEQY

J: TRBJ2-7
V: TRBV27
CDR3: ASSWSGEQY

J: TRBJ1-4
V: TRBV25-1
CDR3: ASRDSSTNEKLF

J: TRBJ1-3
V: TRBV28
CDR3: ASTSKEGIFGNTIY

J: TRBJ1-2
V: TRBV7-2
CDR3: ASSSPGLLAGYT

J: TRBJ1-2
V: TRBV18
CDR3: ASSPTGKDYT

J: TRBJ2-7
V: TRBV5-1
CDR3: ASSPESPPYVVY

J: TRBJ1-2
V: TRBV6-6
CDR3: ASSPTGGGGYT

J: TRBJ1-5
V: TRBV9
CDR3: ASSLEGTVHQPQH

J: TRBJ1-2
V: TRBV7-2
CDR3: ASSLRQTIMDGYT

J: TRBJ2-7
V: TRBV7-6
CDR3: ASSLEHPLGGNEQY

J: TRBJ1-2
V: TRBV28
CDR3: ASSLSSGDGYT

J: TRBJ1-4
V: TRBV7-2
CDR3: ASGPSGRLNEKLF

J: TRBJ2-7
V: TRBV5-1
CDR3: ASSTTAGGGEQY

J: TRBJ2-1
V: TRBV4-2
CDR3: ASSLEAGSYNEQF

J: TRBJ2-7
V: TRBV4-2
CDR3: ASSQPGTRDSTYEQY

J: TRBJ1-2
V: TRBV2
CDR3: ASTFRRGGAYGYT

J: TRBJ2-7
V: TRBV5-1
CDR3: ASSLEGTGPYEQY

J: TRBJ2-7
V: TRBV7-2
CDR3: ASSLGSRSLYEQY

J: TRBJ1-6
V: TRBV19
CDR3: ASKWTGGHSPLH

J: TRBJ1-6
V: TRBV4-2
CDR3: ASSQARDRFGSPLH

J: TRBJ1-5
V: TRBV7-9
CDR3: ASSLADRGNQPQH

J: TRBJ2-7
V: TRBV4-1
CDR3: ASSQARTGYSYEQY